This TCR beta chain derives from a study of T cell responses to AZD1222 COVID-19 vaccine. Assay used: immunoSEQ multiplex PCR; TCRdb lists only in-frame clones, some missing. The sample contains more than 55,000 clones, approximately 92% of which appear only once. In germline, CDR1 is PRHDT, CDR2 FYEKMQ (reference sequence). This CDR3 is built from 13 residues. Trimming removed 6 bases at V and 1 base at J, with 10 bases between. The sequenced sample was peripheral blood, obtained 28 days after the second AZD1222 dose. The chain has TRBV13 and TRBJ2-7; possible D gene TRBD1, 6 bases. This clonotype was obtained from an adult who received the AZD1222 COVID-19 vaccine. For the CDR3, the DNA is TGTGCCAGCAGACAGGGATTTTCCTACGAGCAGTACTTC. Residues: CASRQGFSYEQYF.